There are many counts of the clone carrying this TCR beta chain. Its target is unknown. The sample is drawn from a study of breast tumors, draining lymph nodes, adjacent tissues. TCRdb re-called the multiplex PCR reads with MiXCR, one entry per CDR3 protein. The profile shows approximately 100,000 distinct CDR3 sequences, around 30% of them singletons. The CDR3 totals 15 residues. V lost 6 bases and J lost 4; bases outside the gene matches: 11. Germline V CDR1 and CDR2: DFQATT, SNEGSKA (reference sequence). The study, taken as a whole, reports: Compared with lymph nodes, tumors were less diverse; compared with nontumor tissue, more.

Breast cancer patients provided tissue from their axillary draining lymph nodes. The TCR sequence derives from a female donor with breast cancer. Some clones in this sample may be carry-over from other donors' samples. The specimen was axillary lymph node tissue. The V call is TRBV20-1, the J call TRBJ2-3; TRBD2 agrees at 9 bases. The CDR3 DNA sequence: TGCAGTGCGCCCGTGAGCGGGAGGCCCGCAGATACGCAGTATTTT. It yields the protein CSAPVSGRPADTQYF.